The entry below describes one T cell receptor (beta chain). Its target is not known. The V gene's germline CDR1 is DFQATT and CDR2 SNEGSKA (reference sequence). The CDR3 spans 15 residues. With 7 bases clipped from V and 7 bases from J, the junction kept 14 bases outside the gene matches. The data were taken from a study of human T cells and chemical hapten exposure. Time point: pre-sensitization, week 0. Treatment reported: therapeutic diphenylcyclopropenone sensitization with weekly scalp DPC. General study findings and limits: Versus controls, expanded TCRs had significantly more large CDR3 similarity clusters. PT1 expanded TCR counts correlated positively with patch test score.

TCRdb itself ran the RACE reads through MiXCR, one entry per CDR3 protein. Here the sample spans approximately 320,000 distinct CDR3 sequences, around 5.5% being singletons. Sequenced here: whole blood, sampled in connection with sensitization to the hapten diphenylcyclopropenone (DPC). This rearrangement joins TRBV20-1 to TRBJ1-4; 8 bases agree with TRBD1. The origin of this receptor is a woman aged 18-35 years with alopecia areata. Some clones in this sample may be carry-over from other donors' samples. The CDR3 sequence is CSVQGARGDGEKLFF. Here the CDR3 DNA reads TGCAGTGTCCAGGGGGCGAGGGGAGATGGTGAAAAACTGTTTTTT.